This T cell receptor (beta chain) originates from a study of vaccination effects on CD4 cells after COVID-19. Whole-study context: Samples were taken post-vaccine, and their median timing was 72 days after the second dose. The study's findings and limits: The study found that only 1 of 255 vaccine-induced clones from healthy vaccinees cross-reacted with common cold coronaviruses.

CD4+ T cells were isolated after less than 12 days of culture. Every participant took two doses of the BNT162b2 or mRNA-1273 vaccine. Having tested negative for nucleocapsid antibodies, the vaccine recipients showed no prior SARS-CoV-2 infection. Profiled with immunoSEQ multiplex PCR; TCRdb holds only in-frame clones, not every one. The sample has about 73,000 clones, roughly 75% seen once. Germline V gene data show CDR1 as SGDLS and CDR2 as YYNGEE. With V trimmed by 0 bases and J by 2 bases, 9 bases remained unmatched. CDR3 size: 18 residues. A few counts support this clone. Its specificity is not known.

This receptor was obtained from a human donor who received a COVID-19 vaccine. This chain joins TRBV9 and TRBJ1-3; TRBD1 aligns across 9 bases. The sample here was CD4+ T cells from PBMCs cultured without peptide, taken after COVID-19 vaccination. CDR3 sequence: CASSVGLPGQGTGNTIYF. The CDR3 coding sequence is TGTGCCAGCAGCGTAGGGCTACCGGGACAGGGCACTGGAAACACCATATATTTT.